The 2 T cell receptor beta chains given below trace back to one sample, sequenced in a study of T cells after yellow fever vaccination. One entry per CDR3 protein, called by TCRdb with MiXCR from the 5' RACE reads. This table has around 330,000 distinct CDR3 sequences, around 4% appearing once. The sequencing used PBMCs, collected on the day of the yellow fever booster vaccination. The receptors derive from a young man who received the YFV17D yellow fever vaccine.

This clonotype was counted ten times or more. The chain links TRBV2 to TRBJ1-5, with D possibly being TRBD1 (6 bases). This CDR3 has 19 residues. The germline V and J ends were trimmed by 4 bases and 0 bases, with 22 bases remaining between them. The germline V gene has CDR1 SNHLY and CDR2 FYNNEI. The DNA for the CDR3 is TGTGCCAGCAGTGCTTTGGCCTGGACAGCCGATTATAGCAATCAGCCCCAGCATTTT. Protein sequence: CASSALAWTADYSNQPQHF.

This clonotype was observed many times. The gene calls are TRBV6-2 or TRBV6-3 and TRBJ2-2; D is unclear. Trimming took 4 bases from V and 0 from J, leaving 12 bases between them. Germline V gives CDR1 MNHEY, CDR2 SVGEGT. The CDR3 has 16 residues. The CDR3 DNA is TGTGCCAGCAGTTCCCTCTCGGGCCCGAACACCGGGGAGCTGTTTTTT. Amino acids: CASSSLSGPNTGELFF.